The 25 T cell receptor beta chains below were found in one sample sequenced in a study of cytomegalovirus exposure and HLA in healthy donors. 13 Jbeta primers and 60 Vbeta primers were used for the PCR. TCRdb's copy holds only in-frame clones and misses some; the assay was immunoSEQ multiplex PCR. Here the sample spans under 200,000 clones, roughly 87% being singletons. The sample taken for sequencing was PBMCs. These TCRs come from a girl under 18 in good health and CMV-seropositive.

The chain is built from TRBV29-1 and TRBJ2-7; D is uncertain. The CDR3 spans 11 residues. CDR1 and CDR2 from the germline V gene are SQVTM and ANQGSEA. Trimming pared 3 bases from V and 6 bases from J, leaving 9 bases between. The CDR3 here is CSVDGTAEQYF. The CDR3, as DNA: TGCAGCGTTGACGGCACAGCCGAGCAGTACTTC.

The V call is TRBV4-1, the J call TRBJ2-7; weak D call: TRBD2 (6 bases). The CDR3 extends over 15 amino acids. The germline V and J ends were trimmed by 4 bases and 5 bases, with 18 bases remaining between them. The germline CDR1 and CDR2 sequences are MGHRA and YSYEKL. The CDR3 is CASSRAGQRFDEQYF. CDR3 coding DNA: TGCGCCAGCAGCCGGGCGGGGCAGCGCTTCGACGAGCAGTACTTC.

The chain joins TRBV29-1 to TRBJ2-4, with a possible D match to TRBD2 (5 bases). Germline lookup yields CDR1 SQVTM and CDR2 ANQGSEA. This CDR3 is built from 14 residues. V was shortened by 3 bases and J by 0 bases, with 9 bases between the two germline ends. CDR3 sequence (DNA): TGCAGCGTTGAGGATGGACTAGCCAAAAACATTCAGTACTTC. Encoded protein: CSVEDGLAKNIQYF.

The chain employs TRBV5-4 and TRBJ1-2; TRBD1 matches at 9 bases. V was pared by 0 bases and J by 4 bases, with 4 bases of the junction left unmatched. Germline loops: CDR1 SGHNT, CDR2 YYREEE (reference sequence). There are 15 residues in the CDR3. The DNA of the CDR3 is TGTGCCAGCAGCTTGGACCCGACAGGGGGCTATGGCTACACCTTC. The encoded protein is CASSLDPTGGYGYTF.

There are a few counts of this clone. The CDR3 bases are TGTGCCAGTAGTATAGCCAGGGGGAAGGGAGAGACCCAGTACTTC. It specifies CASSIARGKGETQYF. The V and J genes are TRBV19 and TRBJ2-5; 7 nucleotides agree with TRBD1. The CDR3 contains 15 residues. Per the germline V gene, CDR1 is LNHDA and CDR2 is SQIVND (reference sequence). After removal of 1 base from V and 4 bases from J, the junction contained 6 bases not matched to a gene.

The chain has TRBV4-1 and TRBJ2-7, with 11 bases that match TRBD2. The junction had 3 bases not matched to a gene; V was cut back by 0 bases and J by 5 bases. Germline assignment: CDR1 MGHRA and CDR2 YSYEKL. This CDR3 contains 15 residues. CDR3 loop: CASSQDWGLADEQYF. CDR3 DNA sequence: TGCGCCAGCAGCCAAGATTGGGGACTAGCGGACGAGCAGTACTTC.

The chain carries TRBV29-1 and TRBJ2-4; D ambiguous. Germline CDR1 SQVTM, CDR2 ANQGSEA. The CDR3 totals 16 residues. Trimming took 1 base from V and 2 from J, leaving 15 bases between them. CDR3 coding DNA: TGCAGCGTTGAAGTGCCTAGTTTTTCCTCCAAAAACATTCAGTACTTC. Translated: CSVEVPSFSSKNIQYF. The whole variable domain, remainder taken from reference TRBV29-1 and TRBJ2-4, is SAVISQKPSRDICQRGTSLTIQCQVDSQVTMMFWYRQQPGQSLTLIATANQGSEATYESGFVIDKFPISRPNLTFSTLTVSNMSPEDSSIYLCSVEVPSFSSKNIQYFGAGTRLSVL.

This rearrangement joins TRBV7-6 to TRBJ2-7; 8 bases match TRBD2. The V segment lost 1 base and the J segment 0 bases; nucleotides outside the gene matches: 8. CDR1 SGHVS and CDR2 FNYEAQ come from the germline V gene. CDR3 length: 17 amino acids. In nucleotides, the CDR3 is TGTGCCAGCAGCTTAGGTCCTCTGAGCGGGAGCTCCTACGAGCAGTACTTC. Its protein product is CASSLGPLSGSSYEQYF.

The chain recombines TRBV19 with TRBJ2-5, with no clear D. Germline CDR1 LNHDA, CDR2 SQIVND (reference sequence). The CDR3 length is 13 residues. Deletions cut 6 bases from V and 1 base from J, with 9 bases between. CDR3 DNA sequence: TGTGCCAGTAGACCGAGCGCCCAAGAGACCCAGTACTTC. It translates to CASRPSAQETQYF.

This sequence joins TRBV28 and TRBJ2-1; tentative D call: TRBD2 (5 bases). Trimming cost V 3 bases and J 8 bases, with 17 bases left between them. In germline, CDR1 is MDHEN, CDR2 SYDVKM. This CDR3 comprises 15 residues. The CDR3 sequence is CASSLVVLAPDEQFF. For the CDR3, the DNA is TGTGCCAGCAGTTTGGTGGTCCTAGCCCCAGATGAGCAGTTCTTC.

This clone has more than one count but fewer than ten. The V gene is TRBV9, the J gene TRBJ2-7, with D possibly TRBD2 on 6 matching bases. The CDR3 sequence is 15 residues long. V lost 1 base, J lost 2 bases, and 13 bases lay in between. Germline V gene lookup returns CDR1 SGDLS and CDR2 YYNGEE. CDR3 in DNA: TGTGCCAGCAGCGTAATGTGGGACTCTACCTACGAGCAGTACTTC. This sequence encodes CASSVMWDSTYEQYF. Full variable domain (missing parts from reference TRBV9 and TRBJ2-7): DSGVTQTPKHLITATGQRVTLRCSPRSGDLSVYWYQQSLDQGLQFLIQYYNGEERAKGNILERFSAQQFPDLHSELNLSSLELGDSALYFCASSVMWDSTYEQYFGPGTRLTVT.

This clone was picked up a small number of times. V is TRBV25-1 and J is TRBJ2-7; D is possibly TRBD2 (6 bases). The CDR3 loop spans 13 amino acids. The germline V gene encodes CDR1 MGHDK and CDR2 SYGVNS. V was shortened by 6 bases and J by 0 bases, with 9 bases between the two germline ends. CDR3 DNA sequence: TGTGCCAGCAGGGACGGGAGCTCCTACGAGCAGTACTTC. Protein sequence: CASRDGSSYEQYF.

This clone turned up a few times. The rearrangement joins TRBV28 to TRBJ1-2; tentatively, D is TRBD1 (5 bases). Between the trimmed V and J ends, which lost 2 bases and 4 bases, there was a span of 11 bases. Germline CDR1 is MDHEN and CDR2 is SYDVKM. The CDR3 covers 14 residues. The CDR3 DNA reads TGTGCCAGCAGTTTAATGGGGCAAGTCTATGGCTACACCTTC. Its translation is CASSLMGQVYGYTF.

The chain links TRBV10-1 to TRBJ2-1, with 10 bases fitting TRBD1. The CDR3 has 17 residues. V shed 0 bases and J 6 bases; nucleotides not matched to a gene: 8. The germline CDR1 and CDR2 sequences are WNHNN and SYGVQD (reference sequence). The CDR3: CASSESGVGQGSNEQFF. CDR3 coding DNA: TGCGCCAGCAGTGAGTCTGGTGTGGGACAGGGGTCCAATGAGCAGTTCTTC.

The chain recombines TRBV19 with TRBJ2-5; the match to TRBD1 covers 9 bases. The CDR3 covers 15 residues. The germline V gene has CDR1 LNHDA and CDR2 SQIVND (reference sequence). J lost 1 base, V lost 5 bases, and 5 bases had no gene match. The CDR3 DNA sequence: TGTGCCAGTAGTCTGGGACAGGGTCCCCAAGAGACCCAGTACTTC. It yields the protein CASSLGQGPQETQYF.

The chain links TRBV6-5 to TRBJ2-7, with D possibly matching TRBD1 (6 bases). The CDR3 totals 14 residues. Trimming pared 5 bases from V and 3 bases from J, leaving 14 bases between. Looked up from germline, CDR1 is MNHEY and CDR2 is SVGAGI. CDR3 loop: CASSGQDRFYEQYF. For the CDR3, the DNA is TGTGCCAGCAGTGGCCAGGACAGATTCTACGAGCAGTACTTC.

The chain joins TRBV2 to TRBJ1-1; 12 bases fit TRBD1. V dropped 7 bases and J dropped 3; count of bases not matched to a gene: 12. The CDR3 is 17 amino acids. Germline V gene data show CDR1 as SNHLY and CDR2 as FYNNEI. This CDR3 is CASTYNPGQGAYTEAFF. The DNA for the CDR3 is TGTGCCAGCACCTACAACCCGGGACAGGGGGCGTACACTGAAGCTTTCTTT.

The CDR3 DNA is TGTGCCAGCAGTGAATTACCGGGAAATGGTGGCTACACCTTC. Amino acids: CASSELPGNGGYTF. V and J are TRBV25-1 and TRBJ1-2; D unresolved. This CDR3 region has 14 residues. The germline V gene has CDR1 MGHDK and CDR2 SYGVNS. Trimming left V 1 base short and J 7 bases short, with 13 bases between.

This chain joins TRBV11-2 and TRBJ1-2, with 7 bases identical to TRBD1. The CDR3 covers 17 residues. The V and J ends lost 0 bases and 2 bases, in that order; junction bases with no gene match: 9. Germline CDR1 SGHAT, CDR2 FQNNGV. CDR3: CASSLDPWDSENYGYTF. In DNA, the CDR3 is TGTGCCAGCAGCTTAGACCCATGGGACAGCGAAAACTATGGCTACACCTTC. The full variable domain, with the rest looked up from reference TRBV11-2 and TRBJ1-2, is EAGVAQSPRYKIIEKRQSVAFWCNPISGHATLYWYQQILGQGPKLLIQFQNNGVVDDSQLPKDRFSAERLKGVDSTLKIQPAKLEDSAVYLCASSLDPWDSENYGYTFGSGTRLTVV.

This chain uses TRBV5-1 with TRBJ2-3; 10 bases match TRBD1. Germline V gene data show CDR1 as SGHRS and CDR2 as YFSETQ. Trimming took 4 bases from V and 3 from J; bases not matched to a gene: 5. This CDR3 has 15 residues. CDR3 nucleotide sequence: TGCGCCAGCAGCAAGGGACAGGGGCTTACAGATACGCAGTATTTT. Translating gives CASSKGQGLTDTQYF. The full variable domain, completed using reference TRBV5-1 and TRBJ2-3, is KAGVTQTPRYLIKTRGQQVTLSCSPISGHRSVSWYQQTPGQGLQFLFEYFSETQRNKGNFPGRFSGRQFSNSRSEMNVSTLELGDSALYLCASSKGQGLTDTQYFGPGTRLTVL.

This chain uses TRBV7-6 with TRBJ1-1; D unclear. Germline-derived CDR1 and CDR2 are SGHVS and FNYEAQ. The CDR3 spans 13 residues. Trimming took 3 bases from V and 5 from J, leaving 10 bases between them. The CDR3 DNA sequence: TGTGCCAGCAGCTTGGGCAGCAGGACTGAAGCTTTCTTT. Translated, it gives CASSLGSRTEAFF.

This sequence joins TRBV5-1 and TRBJ2-3; D is perhaps TRBD2 (6 bases). This CDR3 spans 15 amino acids. Germline CDR1 SGHRS, CDR2 YFSETQ. V was trimmed by 4 bases and J by 3 bases, leaving 15 bases between them. The CDR3 bases are TGCGCCAGCAGCGCCCTGGGGCGGGGTACAGATACGCAGTATTTT. Translating gives CASSALGRGTDTQYF.

This clone was seen just once. This chain uses TRBV10-3 with TRBJ2-3; no definite D call. CDR1 and CDR2 from the germline V gene are ENHRY and SYGVKD. Trimming removed 6 bases from V and 4 bases from J, with 14 bases in between. CDR3 length: 14 amino acids. The CDR3 loop reads CAIRDLSSPDTQYF. The CDR3 DNA reads TGTGCCATCAGGGATTTAAGTAGCCCAGATACGCAGTATTTT.

This clone is a singleton in its sample. This chain links TRBV5-1 with TRBJ2-5, with D tentatively TRBD2 (5 bases). Matching the DNA end better, TRBJ2-7 makes the J call doubtful. The length of the CDR3 is 14 residues. Per the germline V gene, CDR1 is SGHRS and CDR2 is YFSETQ. CDR3 sequence reads: CASSSFPAGYEQYF. The DNA of the CDR3 is TGCGCCAGCAGCTCTTTCCCTGCGGGTTACGAGCAGTACTTC.

The chain has TRBV5-1 and TRBJ2-1, with 10 bases identical to TRBD2. The CDR3 sequence is 15 residues long. In germline, CDR1 is SGHRS, CDR2 YFSETQ. The trim removed 3 bases at V and 0 bases at J, leaving 0 bases unmatched. This CDR3 is CASSSSGSSYNEQFF. CDR3 in DNA: TGCGCCAGCAGCTCTAGCGGGAGCTCCTACAATGAGCAGTTCTTC.